These 31 T cell receptor beta chains originate from one sample sequenced in a study of blood T cells in healthy people across ages. A second PCR, run for roughly 7 to 11 cycles, used a sample-barcoded 5' primer plus a J-beta primer mix. From the 5' RACE reads, TCRdb called clonotypes with MiXCR, one entry per CDR3 protein. The repertoire includes about 580,000 distinct CDR3 sequences, around 50% of them detected once, and about 26% sits in the top ten. What was sequenced was blood. The receptors derive from an elderly man in good health.

V is TRBV5-1 and J is TRBJ1-5; D remains unclear. Per the germline V gene, CDR1 is SGHRS and CDR2 is YFSETQ. V shed 0 bases and J shed 6 bases, with 13 bases lying between them. This CDR3 has 15 residues. CDR3 sequence: CASSLEFAKGQPQHF. The CDR3 DNA reads TGCGCCAGCAGCTTGGAATTCGCGAAGGGTCAGCCCCAGCATTTT. The whole variable domain, remainder taken from reference TRBV5-1 and TRBJ1-5, is KAGVTQTPRYLIKTRGQQVTLSCSPISGHRSVSWYQQTPGQGLQFLFEYFSETQRNKGNFPGRFSGRQFSNSRSEMNVSTLELGDSALYLCASSLEFAKGQPQHFGDGTRLSIL.

This chain connects TRBV6-1 to TRBJ1-5; D is perhaps TRBD1 (6 bases). Trimming cost V 4 bases and J 8 bases, with 15 bases left between them. The germline CDR1 and CDR2 sequences are MNHNS and SASEGT. The CDR3 length is 14 residues. CDR3 amino acids: CASSAEQGNKPQHF. The CDR3 nucleotides are TGTGCCAGCAGTGCTGAACAGGGTAATAAGCCCCAGCATTTT.

This clonotype was recorded a few times. The chain recombines TRBV7-2 with TRBJ2-4; D possibly uses TRBD1 or TRBD2 (5 bases each). CDR1 is SGHTA and CDR2 is FQGNSA in the germline V gene. V was trimmed by 3 bases and J by 2 bases, leaving 14 bases between them. The CDR3 is made up of 16 amino acids. CDR3 loop: CASSLVGTGSKNIQYF. Here the CDR3 DNA reads TGTGCCAGCAGCTTGGTGGGGACGGGGTCCAAAAACATTCAGTACTTC.

The chain has TRBV5-6 and TRBJ2-5; TRBD1 might be the D (5 bases). From germline, CDR1 is SGHDT and CDR2 YYEEEE. V was clipped by 4 bases and J by 4 bases, with 11 bases between them. The CDR3 is 13 residues long. DNA for the CDR3: TGTGCCAGCAGCAAGCTAGGGGCAGAGACCCAGTACTTC. Protein product: CASSKLGAETQYF.

This clonotype has only a few counts. The rearrangement uses TRBV20-1 and TRBJ2-7; TRBD2 agrees at 9 bases. The germline CDR1 and CDR2 sequences are DFQATT and SNEGSKA (reference sequence). J gave up 7 bases and V 1 base, and 8 bases lay outside the gene matches. The CDR3 spans 14 residues. CDR3 sequence: CSARVGGRAWEQYF. CDR3 sequence (DNA): TGCAGTGCTAGAGTTGGCGGGAGGGCCTGGGAGCAGTACTTC.

In its sample, this clonotype was seen a few times. The V and J genes are TRBV14 and TRBJ2-1; D unresolved. Trimming took off 1 base at V and 7 bases at J, with 8 bases between the two ends. Germline V gene lookup returns CDR1 SGHDN and CDR2 FVKESK. The length of the CDR3 is 13 residues. The CDR3, as DNA: TGTGCCAGCAGCCAAGCGGTCCGGAATGAGCAGTTCTTC. Protein product: CASSQAVRNEQFF.

This clonotype was observed many times. CDR3: CASSYTRTTYEQYF. The CDR3 DNA reads as TGTGCCAGCAGTTACACACGGACCACCTACGAGCAGTACTTC. The rearrangement joins TRBV6-6 to TRBJ2-7; D is ambiguous. The V gene lost 2 bases and the J gene lost 2 bases, with 10 bases spanning the gap. The CDR3 has 14 residues. The germline V gene has CDR1 MNHNY and CDR2 SVGAGI (reference sequence).

The chain joins TRBV3-1 to TRBJ2-3; the D is unclear. Germline-derived CDR1 and CDR2 are LGHDT and YNNKEL (reference sequence). The CDR3 is 20 residues long. Trimming left V 0 bases short and J 2 bases short, with 24 bases between. CDR3: CASSQEAGRARAHNTDTQYF. The CDR3 DNA sequence: TGTGCCAGCAGCCAAGAAGCCGGCCGGGCTCGAGCCCATAACACAGATACGCAGTATTTT.

This clonotype was observed at least ten times. This chain connects TRBV6-2 or TRBV6-3 to TRBJ2-1; D unresolved. The germline V gene has CDR1 MNHEY and CDR2 SVGEGT. The length of the CDR3 is 12 residues. Trimming cost V 6 bases and J 7 bases, with 10 bases left between them. CDR3 sequence reads: CASSRLVNEQFF. DNA of the CDR3: TGTGCCAGCAGCCGCCTGGTGAATGAGCAGTTCTTC.

J is TRBJ2-7 and V is TRBV2; the D call may be TRBD1 or TRBD2 (5 bases each). Germline assignment: CDR1 SNHLY and CDR2 FYNNEI. CDR3 length equals 14 residues. Trimming shortened V by 9 bases and J by 7 bases, and 22 bases separated the two germline ends. The CDR3 nucleotides are TGTGCCAGGAGCCCCGAGGGGCGGTACAATGAGCAGTACTTC. Translation gives CARSPEGRYNEQYF. The full variable domain, completed using reference TRBV2 and TRBJ2-7, is EPEVTQTPSHQVTQMGQEVILRCVPISNHLYFYWYRQILGQKVEFLVSFYNNEISEKSEIFDDQFSVERPDGSNFTLKIRSTKLEDSAMYFCARSPEGRYNEQYFGPGTRLTVT.

The V call is TRBV20-1, the J call TRBJ2-7; 9 bases match TRBD1. Germline lookup yields CDR1 DFQATT and CDR2 SNEGSKA (reference sequence). The V gene end was trimmed by 6 bases and the J gene end by 5 bases; junction bases not matched to a gene: 5. The CDR3 runs to 12 residues. The CDR3 is CSAGTGTNEQYF. As DNA, the CDR3 is TGCAGTGCCGGGACAGGGACCAACGAGCAGTACTTC.

A remark on this clonotype: At one of its ends the junction is not consistent with the germline gene, which may arise from a read error. This chain uses TRBV9 with TRBJ2-3; possible D gene TRBD2, 6 bases. Germline V gene sequence: CDR1 SGDLS, CDR2 YYNGEE. The CDR3 spans 14 residues. This CDR3 reads CACSPVRGTDTQYF. The CDR3 DNA reads TGTGCCTGCAGCCCAGTACGGGGGACAGATACGCAGTATTTT.

V is TRBV7-2 and J is TRBJ1-1, with D possibly matching TRBD1 (6 bases). V lost 6 bases to trimming and J lost 4 bases, with 21 bases between them. The CDR3 is 16 residues long. The germline gives CDR1 SGHTA, CDR2 FQGNSA. As DNA, the CDR3 is TGTGCCAGCAGTCGGGTCAGGGTCACAGGGTCCACTGAAGCTTTCTTT. Residues: CASSRVRVTGSTEAFF.

V is TRBV12-3 or TRBV12-4 and J is TRBJ2-2; 10 bases agree with TRBD2. The V segment lost 8 bases and the J segment 6 bases; nucleotides outside the gene matches: 3. CDR3 length equals 13 residues. The CDR3 sequence is CASEREGPGELFF. As DNA, the CDR3 is TGTGCCAGCGAGCGGGAGGGACCCGGGGAGCTGTTTTTT.

This chain connects TRBV9 to TRBJ2-7, with 10 bases identical to TRBD2. The CDR3 runs 15 residues. The trim removed 3 bases at V and 2 bases at J, leaving 5 bases unmatched. CDR1 is SGDLS and CDR2 is YYNGEE in the germline V gene. This CDR3 is CASSAGLAAAYEQYF. Written as DNA, the CDR3 is TGTGCCAGCAGCGCCGGACTAGCGGCGGCCTACGAGCAGTACTTC. Full variable domain (rest looked up from reference TRBV9 and TRBJ2-7): DSGVTQTPKHLITATGQRVTLRCSPRSGDLSVYWYQQSLDQGLQFLIQYYNGEERAKGNILERFSAQQFPDLHSELNLSSLELGDSALYFCASSAGLAAAYEQYFGPGTRLTVT.

The V gene is TRBV10-3, the J gene TRBJ2-7, with D maybe TRBD1 (7 bases). Germline V gene lookup returns CDR1 ENHRY and CDR2 SYGVKD. The V end lost 7 bases, the J end lost 7 bases, and 17 bases lay between the germline ends. CDR3 length: 13 amino acids. The CDR3 DNA reads as TGTGCCATCACAGGCACCCAGGGGGGTGAGCAGTACTTC. Its protein product is CAITGTQGGEQYF.

The V and J genes are TRBV7-3 and TRBJ2-1, with 8 nucleotides matching TRBD2. The CDR3 spans 17 residues. CDR1 is SGHTA, CDR2 FQGTGA, per germline. V shed 1 base, J shed 7 bases, and the junction held 12 bases outside the gene matches. CDR3 sequence: CASSLNPSGGRENEQFF. The CDR3 nucleotides are TGTGCCAGCAGCTTAAACCCGAGCGGGGGCCGGGAGAATGAGCAGTTCTTC.

The V gene is TRBV11-1, the J gene TRBJ1-1, with D unresolved. CDR3 length equals 17 residues. V shed 5 bases and J shed 7 bases, with 26 bases lying between them. Germline V gene lookup returns CDR1 SGHAT and CDR2 FQDESV (reference sequence). The CDR3 nucleotides are TGTGCCAGCAGCAATATCTCGCCGCGTCCCACGAACGGTGAAGCTTTCTTT. This translates into CASSNISPRPTNGEAFF. The full variable domain, its missing parts supplied by reference TRBV11-1 and TRBJ1-1, is EAEVAQSPRYKITEKSQAVAFWCDPISGHATLYWYRQILGQGPELLVQFQDESVVDDSQLPKDRFSAERLKGVDSTLKIQPAELGDSAMYLCASSNISPRPTNGEAFFGQGTRLTVV.

V and J are TRBV4-3 and TRBJ2-7; 7 positions agree with TRBD1. With 3 bases clipped from V and 3 bases from J, the junction kept 8 bases outside the gene matches. The CDR3 contains 15 residues. Per germline, CDR1 LGHNA and CDR2 YSLEER. CDR3 in DNA: TGCGCCAGCAGCCAGGCCCTGGGGGACAGCTACGAGCAGTACTTC. Translating gives CASSQALGDSYEQYF.

The chain has TRBV4-2 and TRBJ2-5; tentatively, D is TRBD1 (5 bases). Germline assignment: CDR1 LGHNA and CDR2 YNFKEQ. V was cut by 5 bases and J by 4 bases, with 11 bases left in between. The CDR3 consists of 13 residues. CDR3: CASSEGARETQYF. CDR3 nucleotides: TGTGCCAGCAGCGAAGGGGCGCGAGAGACCCAGTACTTC.

On this clonotype: One junction end does not reproduce the germline sequence, and a read error may be involved. The CDR3 spells CACSLGVGANVLTF. CDR3 nucleotides: TGTGCCTGCAGCTTGGGTGTTGGGGCCAACGTCCTGACTTTC. The chain uses TRBV5-6 and TRBJ2-6; unclear D gene. CDR1 is SGHDT, CDR2 YYEEEE, per germline. The CDR3 is made up of 14 amino acids. The full variable domain, its missing parts supplied by reference TRBV5-6 and TRBJ2-6, is DAGVTQSPTHLIKTRGQQVTLRCSPKSGHDTVSWYQQALGQGPQFIFQYYEEEERQRGNFPDRFSGHQFPNYSSELNVNALLLGDSALYLCACSLGVGANVLTFGAGSRLTVL.

The genes are TRBV7-8 and TRBJ2-7; 8 nucleotides align to TRBD2. CDR1 and CDR2 from the germline V gene are SGHVS and FQNEAQ. V dropped 0 bases and J dropped 0; count of bases not matched to a gene: 7. The CDR3 loop spans 17 amino acids. The CDR3 region is CASSLALAGRHSYEQYF. CDR3 sequence (DNA): TGTGCCAGCAGCTTAGCCCTAGCGGGCAGACACTCCTACGAGCAGTACTTC. Filled out from reference TRBV7-8 and TRBJ2-7, the complete variable domain reads GAGVSQSPRYKVAKRGQDVALRCDPISGHVSLFWYQQALGQGPEFLTYFQNEAQLDKSGLPSDRFFAERPEGSVSTLKIQRTQQEDSAVYLCASSLALAGRHSYEQYFGPGTRLTVT.

This clonotype has only one observation. The chain employs TRBV6-6 and TRBJ2-6; the D is unclear. Germline V gene sequence: CDR1 MNHNY, CDR2 SVGAGI (reference sequence). This CDR3 has 16 amino acids. V dropped 1 base and J dropped 0 bases, with 7 bases sitting between them. The CDR3: CASSYLHASGANVLTF. CDR3 nucleotides: TGTGCCAGCAGTTACTTACATGCCTCTGGGGCCAACGTCCTGACTTTC.

This clonotype was seen a few times. This chain joins TRBV7-2 and TRBJ2-4; 9 nucleotides align to TRBD2. The J call may be wrong; the DNA end is better matched by TRBJ2-7. CDR3 size: 15 residues. Germline loops: CDR1 SGHTA, CDR2 FQGNSA. CDR3 nucleotide sequence: TGTGCCAGCAGCTTTCTAGCGGGAAAAAACTACGAGCAGTACTTC. Amino acid sequence: CASSFLAGKNYEQYF.

V usage is TRBV10-3 and J usage is TRBJ2-1; tentative D call: TRBD1 (6 bases). V dropped 6 bases and J dropped 3 bases, with 12 bases sitting between them. Germline CDR1 ENHRY, CDR2 SYGVKD. CDR3 length equals 14 residues. The CDR3 spells CAIRRQEFYNEQFF. The CDR3 nucleotides read TGTGCCATCAGGAGACAGGAGTTCTACAATGAGCAGTTCTTC.

This clonotype was detected many times. The chain recombines TRBV6-6 with TRBJ2-7, with D tentatively TRBD1 (6 bases). In germline, CDR1 is MNHNY, CDR2 SVGAGI (reference sequence). V was trimmed by 3 bases and J by 1 base, leaving 10 bases between them. The CDR3 is 14 amino acids. The CDR3 is CASSYARGSYEQYF. CDR3 nucleotide sequence: TGTGCCAGCAGTTATGCGAGGGGGTCCTACGAGCAGTACTTC.

This rearrangement joins TRBV20-1 to TRBJ2-2; 7 bases align to TRBD2. Germline values: CDR1 DFQATT, CDR2 SNEGSKA (reference sequence). The CDR3 covers 17 residues. V trimming: 0 bases; J trimming: 0 bases; junction bases outside the gene matches: 7. The CDR3 coding sequence is TGCAGTGCTAGAGATTACCGGGAGGTGGCGAACACCGGGGAGCTGTTTTTT. Translated: CSARDYREVANTGELFF.

The chain is built from TRBV29-1 and TRBJ2-7; D tentatively fits TRBD1 or TRBD2 (7 bases each). V was trimmed by 2 bases and J by 3 bases, leaving 11 bases between them. CDR3 size: 13 residues. Germline CDR1 SQVTM, CDR2 ANQGSEA. Here the CDR3 DNA reads TGCAGCGTTGAATCAGGGGGGGACTACGAGCAGTACTTC. Translation gives CSVESGGDYEQYF.

The rearrangement links TRBV9 to TRBJ2-3, with TRBD1 as a possible D gene (6 bases). Germline loops: CDR1 SGDLS, CDR2 YYNGEE. The CDR3 has 17 amino acids. Between the trimmed V and J ends, which lost 0 bases and 0 bases, there was a span of 14 bases. The CDR3 reads CASSVAPARGSTDTQYF. CDR3 DNA sequence: TGTGCCAGCAGCGTAGCCCCAGCTAGGGGGAGCACAGATACGCAGTATTTT.

The genes are TRBV20-1 and TRBJ2-1; 9 bases are shared with TRBD1. CDR1 and CDR2 from the germline V gene are DFQATT and SNEGSKA (reference sequence). The CDR3 covers 16 residues. V shed 6 bases and J 0 bases; nucleotides not matched to a gene: 9. The CDR3 here is CSAWGGQGHSYNEQFF. CDR3 sequence (DNA): TGCAGTGCCTGGGGGGGACAGGGACACTCCTACAATGAGCAGTTCTTC.

This clonotype has at least ten counts. This chain connects TRBV6-5 to TRBJ2-7; 7 bases match TRBD2. Germline CDR1 reads MNHEY; CDR2 reads SVGAGI. CDR3 size: 17 residues. The trim removed 0 bases at V and 7 bases at J, leaving 15 bases unmatched. The CDR3: CASSYSREATYISEQYF. The CDR3 DNA is TGTGCCAGCAGTTACTCCCGGGAGGCAACGTATATTTCAGAGCAGTACTTC.